This T cell receptor (delta chain) was obtained from a study of gamma-delta T cells after stem cell transplantation. Germline-derived CDR1 and CDR2 are GEAIGNYY and EKD. Trimming at V came to 3 bases and at J to 4 bases, leaving 8 bases not matched to a gene. There are 15 residues in the CDR3. On this clone itself: A much more abundant neighbour one base away suggests this may be a read error.

TCRdb re-called the RT-PCR reads with CATT. In the table there are over a thousand delta-chain clones, about 3.4% of which are singletons. This TCR was sampled from a human donor. It is not recorded whose cells these are; they may come from a transplant donor. The sample taken for sequencing was gamma-delta T cells. This sequence joins TRDV2 and TRDJ1; TRDD3 matches at 9 bases. The CDR3 reads CACDRLGDPVDKLIF. DNA for the CDR3: TGTGCCTGTGACCGGCTGGGGGATCCGGTCGATAAACTCATCTTT.